This entry features one T cell receptor beta chain sequence. These data belong to a study of blood T cell repertoires in COVID-19. Whole-study context: The samples span acute and convalescent COVID-19 from the United States, Italy and Spain. T cells, B-cell-depleted T cells, or PBMCs provided the cDNA or gDNA that served as material.

The V and J ends lost 5 bases and 1 base, in that order; junction bases with no gene match: 18. CDR1 and CDR2 (germline): LNHDA, SQIVND (reference sequence). This CDR3 is built from 19 residues. Original handling: Reference gene primer amplification gave nucleated cell count estimates. Here immunoSEQ multiplex PCR was the method, and the copy in TCRdb shows in-frame clones only, minus some. The V and J calls and clone size are taken from that table; D and trimming were inferred from the DNA. The repertoire consists of around 130,000 clones, with roughly three quarters occurring once and the leading ten covering over 15%.

V is TRBV19 and J is TRBJ2-7, with 9 bases fitting TRBD2. The sequence came from a man older than 75 with acute or convalescent COVID-19. The material sequenced was peripheral blood. The CDR3 coding sequence is TGTGCCAGTAGTTCGTGGGGGACCTTTAGCGGGGGAGATTCCTACGAGCAGTACTTC. It specifies CASSSWGTFSGGDSYEQYF.